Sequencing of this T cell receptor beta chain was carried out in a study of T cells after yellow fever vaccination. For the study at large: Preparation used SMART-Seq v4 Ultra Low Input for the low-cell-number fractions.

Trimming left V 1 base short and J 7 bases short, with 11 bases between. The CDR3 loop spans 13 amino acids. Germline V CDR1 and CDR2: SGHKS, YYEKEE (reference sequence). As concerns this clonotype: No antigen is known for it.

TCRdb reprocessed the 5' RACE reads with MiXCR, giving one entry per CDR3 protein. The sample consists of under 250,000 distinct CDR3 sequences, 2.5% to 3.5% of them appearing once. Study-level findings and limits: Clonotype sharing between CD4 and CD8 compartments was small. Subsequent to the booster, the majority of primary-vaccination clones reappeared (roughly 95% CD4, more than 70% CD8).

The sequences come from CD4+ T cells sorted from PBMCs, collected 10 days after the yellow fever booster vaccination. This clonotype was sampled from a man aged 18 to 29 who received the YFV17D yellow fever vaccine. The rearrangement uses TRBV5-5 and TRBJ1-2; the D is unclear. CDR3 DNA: TGTGCCAGCAGCTTGTCCGGACTAACTGGCTACACCTTC. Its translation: CASSLSGLTGYTF.